In its sample, the clone carrying this TCR beta chain was seen a few times. Its specificity is unknown. This specimen belongs to a study of T-cell reconstitution after alpha-beta-depleted transplantation in children. The V end was cut by 7 bases, the J end by 2 bases, with 9 bases between. Germline V gene lookup returns CDR1 MNHEY and CDR2 SVGEGT. CDR3 length equals 12 residues. Using unique molecular identifiers, the investigators prepared the TCRbeta library. TCRdb itself ran the PCR reads through MiXCR, one entry per CDR3 protein. The sample has some 450,000 distinct CDR3 sequences; around 46% are singletons. Study-wide findings and caveats: Among T cells one year after transplant, newly produced cells accounted for most counts and diversity.

The input for sequencing was PBMCs, taken before TCRalphabeta/CD19-depleted stem cell transplant. J is TRBJ2-7 and V is TRBV6-2 or TRBV6-3; D gene unclear. The clonotype originates from a girl aged 2-10 years with aplastic anemia, due to receive a stem cell transplant. The CDR3 is CASMQNPYEQYF. In nucleotides, the CDR3 is TGTGCCAGCATGCAGAACCCCTACGAGCAGTACTTC.